These 12 T cell receptor beta chains originate from one sample sequenced in a study of shared clonotypes between healthy human individuals. Profiled with immunoSEQ multiplex PCR; TCRdb holds only in-frame clones, not every one. The sample consists of over 400,000 clones, about 96% of them appearing once. Sequences were obtained from naive CD4+ T cells sorted from blood. This sample's subset: CD45RA+ positively selected. Every receptor here comes from a woman aged 25 to 45 in good health.

The table lists this clone with a count of one. This sequence joins TRBV28 and TRBJ2-6; D may be TRBD1 (6 bases). V was shortened by 4 bases and J by 0 bases, with 13 bases between the two germline ends. CDR3 length: 17 amino acids. Per germline, CDR1 MDHEN and CDR2 SYDVKM. The CDR3 sequence is CASSSLTGNSGANVLTF. The CDR3, as DNA: TGTGCCAGCAGTTCGCTTACAGGGAACTCTGGGGCCAACGTCCTGACTTTC. Complete variable domain (other parts from reference TRBV28 and TRBJ2-6): DVKVTQSSRYLVKRTGEKVFLECVQDMDHENMFWYRQDPGLGLRLIYFSYDVKMKEKGDIPEGYSVSREKKERFSLILESASTNQTSMYLCASSSLTGNSGANVLTFGAGSRLTVL.

The rearrangement uses TRBV30 and TRBJ1-2; tentatively, D is TRBD1 (6 bases). This CDR3 spans 11 amino acids. Germline loops: CDR1 GTSNPN, CDR2 SVGIG (reference sequence). The ends were cut back, 2 bases at V and 8 bases at J, with 9 bases in the middle. CDR3 DNA sequence: TGTGCCTGGAGTTTCGGACAGGGCTACACCTTC. Its protein product is CAWSFGQGYTF.

This chain connects TRBV5-4 to TRBJ2-2; 7 bases match TRBD1. The CDR3 loop spans 14 amino acids. The germline V gene encodes CDR1 SGHNT and CDR2 YYREEE (reference sequence). With 4 bases clipped from V and 7 bases from J, the junction kept 7 bases outside the gene matches. The CDR3 nucleotides read TGTGCCAGCAGCCGGATCGGACAGGACGGGGAGCTGTTTTTT. This encodes CASSRIGQDGELFF.

This rearrangement joins TRBV29-1 to TRBJ2-1; 8 bases are shared with TRBD1. V shed 7 bases, J shed 0 bases, and the junction held 2 bases outside the gene matches. Per the germline V gene, CDR1 is SQVTM and CDR2 is ANQGSEA. The CDR3 is 13 amino acids. CDR3 amino acids: CSGDRGSYNEQFF. CDR3 coding DNA: TGCAGCGGCGACAGGGGCTCCTACAATGAGCAGTTCTTC.

In the case of this clone: The same CDR3 arises from other DNA sequences in this sample as well. The V call is TRBV18, the J call TRBJ2-5, with a possible D match to TRBD1 (6 bases). Germline CDR1 KGHSH, CDR2 LQKENI. Trimming shortened V by 6 bases and J by 0 bases, and 11 bases separated the two germline ends. CDR3 length: 14 amino acids. CDR3 nucleotide sequence: TGTGCCAGCTCGCCTAGGACAGACCAAGAGACCCAGTACTTC. Translating it yields CASSPRTDQETQYF.

To note about this clone: The sample carries other DNA sequences with the same CDR3. The CDR3 DNA reads TGTGCCAGCTCACCACAAGGGGACTATGGCTACACCTTC. Encoded protein: CASSPQGDYGYTF. The chain combines TRBV18 with TRBJ1-2; D might be TRBD1 (5 bases). Germline V gene lookup returns CDR1 KGHSH and CDR2 LQKENI. V was pared by 1 base and J by 3 bases, with 6 bases between. This CDR3 contains 13 residues.

The table lists this clone with a count of one. This rearrangement joins TRBV13 to TRBJ2-7; TRBD1 aligns across 8 bases. The ends lost 3 bases at V and 1 base at J; junction bases unmatched: 2. This CDR3 region has 14 residues. Germline CDR1 and CDR2: PRHDT and FYEKMQ (reference sequence). CDR3 nucleotide sequence: TGTGCCAGCAGCTTCCGGGACAGGTCCTACGAGCAGTACTTC. Encoded protein: CASSFRDRSYEQYF. The complete variable domain, with remaining parts taken from reference TRBV13 and TRBJ2-7, reads AAGVIQSPRHLIKEKRETATLKCYPIPRHDTVYWYQQGPGQDPQFLISFYEKMQSDKGSIPDRFSAQQFSDYHSELNMSSLELGDSALYFCASSFRDRSYEQYFGPGTRLTVT.

This sequence joins TRBV7-9 and TRBJ2-7; the D gene is possibly TRBD1 (6 bases). This CDR3 region has 15 residues. The V and J ends lost 1 base and 4 bases respectively, with 14 bases between them. Germline V CDR1 and CDR2: SEHNR, FQNEAQ (reference sequence). CDR3 loop: CASSLGPGQEYEQYF. The DNA of the CDR3 is TGTGCCAGCAGCTTAGGTCCGGGACAAGAATACGAGCAGTACTTC.

The chain employs TRBV6-5 and TRBJ1-1, with no clear D. Germline V gene lookup returns CDR1 MNHEY and CDR2 SVGAGI. The CDR3 is 15 amino acids. Trimming pared 1 base from V and 1 base from J, leaving 10 bases between. CDR3 in DNA: TGTGCCAGCAGTTACTACAAAACATCGAACACTGAAGCTTTCTTT. The encoded protein is CASSYYKTSNTEAFF.

V gene TRBV28 combines with J gene TRBJ1-4; D not resolved. This CDR3 is 14 amino acids long. The V gene lost 2 bases and the J gene lost 7 bases, with 11 bases spanning the gap. Germline CDR1 MDHEN, CDR2 SYDVKM. The CDR3 DNA is TGTGCCAGCAGTTTAGCCAGGAGTAGTGAAAAACTGTTTTTT. Protein product: CASSLARSSEKLFF.

The chain is built from TRBV10-3 and TRBJ2-1, with a weak D call TRBD2 (6 bases). Germline CDR1 is ENHRY and CDR2 is SYGVKD. The ends were cut back, 4 bases at V and 0 bases at J, with 13 bases in the middle. The CDR3 totals 16 residues. The CDR3, as DNA: TGTGCCATCAGTGGGGGGACTGGAAGCTCCTACAATGAGCAGTTCTTC. Translating it yields CAISGGTGSSYNEQFF.

The chain couples TRBV4-1 to TRBJ1-5; D not certain. The CDR3 sequence is 14 residues long. The ends were cut back, 2 bases at V and 0 bases at J, with 5 bases in the middle. Germline V gives CDR1 MGHRA, CDR2 YSYEKL. This chain's CDR3 is CASSQLISNQPQHF. The CDR3 DNA follows: TGCGCCAGCAGCCAACTGATTAGCAATCAGCCCCAGCATTTT.